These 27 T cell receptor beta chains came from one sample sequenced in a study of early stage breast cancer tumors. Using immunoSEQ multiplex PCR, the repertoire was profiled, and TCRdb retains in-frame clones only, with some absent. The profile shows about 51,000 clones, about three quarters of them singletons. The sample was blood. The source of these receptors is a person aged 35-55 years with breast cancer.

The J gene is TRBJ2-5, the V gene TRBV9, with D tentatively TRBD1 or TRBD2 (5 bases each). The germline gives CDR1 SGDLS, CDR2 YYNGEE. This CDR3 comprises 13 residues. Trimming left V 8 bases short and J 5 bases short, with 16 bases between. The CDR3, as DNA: TGTGCCAGAAGGGACCCCCCGGAGGAGACCCAGTACTTC. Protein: CARRDPPEETQYF.

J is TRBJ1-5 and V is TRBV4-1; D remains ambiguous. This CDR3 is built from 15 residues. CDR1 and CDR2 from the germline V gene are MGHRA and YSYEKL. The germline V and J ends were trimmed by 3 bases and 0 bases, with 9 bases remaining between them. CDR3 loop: CASSHRTDSNQPQHF. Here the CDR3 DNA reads TGCGCCAGCAGCCACCGGACGGATAGCAATCAGCCCCAGCATTTT.

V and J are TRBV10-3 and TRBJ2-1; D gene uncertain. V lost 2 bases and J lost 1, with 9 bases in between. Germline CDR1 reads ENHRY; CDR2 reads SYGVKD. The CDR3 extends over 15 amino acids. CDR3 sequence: CAISEGQSSYNEQFF. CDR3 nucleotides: TGTGCCATCAGTGAGGGCCAGTCTTCCTACAATGAGCAGTTCTTC.

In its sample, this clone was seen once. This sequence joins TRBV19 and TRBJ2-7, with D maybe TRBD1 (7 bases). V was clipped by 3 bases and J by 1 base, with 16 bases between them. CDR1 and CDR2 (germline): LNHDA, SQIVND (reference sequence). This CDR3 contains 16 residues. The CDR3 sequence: CASSITGGTVSYEQYF. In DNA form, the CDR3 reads TGTGCCAGTAGTATCACCGGCGGGACAGTTTCCTACGAGCAGTACTTC.

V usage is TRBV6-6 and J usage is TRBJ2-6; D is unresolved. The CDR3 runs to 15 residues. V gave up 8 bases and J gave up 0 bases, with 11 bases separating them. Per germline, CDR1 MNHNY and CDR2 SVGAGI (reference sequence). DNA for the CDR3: TGTGCCAGCTACCGACTGAACTCTGGGGCCAACGTCCTGACTTTC. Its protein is CASYRLNSGANVLTF.

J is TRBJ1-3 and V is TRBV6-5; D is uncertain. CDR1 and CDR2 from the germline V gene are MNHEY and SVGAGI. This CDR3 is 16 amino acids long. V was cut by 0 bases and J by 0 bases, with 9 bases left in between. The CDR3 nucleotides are TGTGCCAGCAGTTACTCGGCAGGAAGCTCTGGAAACACCATATATTTT. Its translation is CASSYSAGSSGNTIYF.

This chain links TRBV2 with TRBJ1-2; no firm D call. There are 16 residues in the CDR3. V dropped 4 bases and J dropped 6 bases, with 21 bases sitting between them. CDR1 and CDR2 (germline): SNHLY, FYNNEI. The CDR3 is CASSARAAALLDGYTF. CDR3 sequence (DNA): TGTGCCAGCAGTGCACGTGCGGCTGCATTGCTCGATGGCTACACCTTC.

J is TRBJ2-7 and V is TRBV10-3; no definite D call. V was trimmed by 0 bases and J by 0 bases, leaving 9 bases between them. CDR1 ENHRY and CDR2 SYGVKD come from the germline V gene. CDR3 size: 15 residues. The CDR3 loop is CAISESSGYSYEQYF. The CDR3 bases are TGTGCCATCAGTGAGTCGAGTGGTTACTCCTACGAGCAGTACTTC.

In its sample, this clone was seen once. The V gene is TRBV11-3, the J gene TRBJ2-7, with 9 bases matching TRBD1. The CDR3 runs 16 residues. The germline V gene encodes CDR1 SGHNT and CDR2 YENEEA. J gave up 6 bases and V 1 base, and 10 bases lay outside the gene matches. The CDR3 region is CASSLAWDRDISEQYF. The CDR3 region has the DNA TGTGCCAGCAGCTTAGCTTGGGACAGGGACATTTCCGAGCAGTACTTC.

The CDR3 spells CASSQGGSAPNYGYTF. In DNA, the CDR3 is TGTGCCAGCAGCCAAGGTGGGTCCGCACCTAACTATGGCTACACCTTC. This rearrangement joins TRBV14 to TRBJ1-2; D not certain. Trimming took off 1 base at V and 0 bases at J, with 12 bases between the two ends. The germline CDR1 and CDR2 sequences are SGHDN and FVKESK. The CDR3 contains 16 residues.

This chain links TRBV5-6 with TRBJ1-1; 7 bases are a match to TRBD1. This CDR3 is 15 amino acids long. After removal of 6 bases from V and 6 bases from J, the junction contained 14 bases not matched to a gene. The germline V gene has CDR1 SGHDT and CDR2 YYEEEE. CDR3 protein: CASNIDNRGVAEAFF. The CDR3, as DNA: TGTGCCAGCAACATAGATAACAGGGGAGTGGCTGAAGCTTTCTTT.

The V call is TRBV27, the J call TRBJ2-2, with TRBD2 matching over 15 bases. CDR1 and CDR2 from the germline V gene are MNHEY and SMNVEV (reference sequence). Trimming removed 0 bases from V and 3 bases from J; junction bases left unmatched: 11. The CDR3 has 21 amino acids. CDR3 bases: TGTGCCAGCAGTTTATCTTCCCCCGGACTAGCGGGAGGGCGGTACACCGGGGAGCTGTTTTTT. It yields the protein CASSLSSPGLAGGRYTGELFF.

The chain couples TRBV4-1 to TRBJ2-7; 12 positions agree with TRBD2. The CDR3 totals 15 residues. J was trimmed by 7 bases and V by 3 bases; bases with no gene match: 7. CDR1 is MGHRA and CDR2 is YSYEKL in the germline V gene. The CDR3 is CASSHLAGGPREQYF. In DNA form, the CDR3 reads TGCGCCAGCAGCCACCTAGCGGGAGGGCCGAGGGAGCAGTACTTC.

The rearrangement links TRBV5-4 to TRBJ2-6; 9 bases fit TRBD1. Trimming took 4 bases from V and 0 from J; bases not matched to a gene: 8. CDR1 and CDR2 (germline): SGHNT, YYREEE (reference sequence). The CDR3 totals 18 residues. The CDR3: CASSPPGTGNSGANVLTF. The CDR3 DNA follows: TGTGCCAGCAGCCCCCCCGGGACAGGGAACTCTGGGGCCAACGTCCTGACTTTC.

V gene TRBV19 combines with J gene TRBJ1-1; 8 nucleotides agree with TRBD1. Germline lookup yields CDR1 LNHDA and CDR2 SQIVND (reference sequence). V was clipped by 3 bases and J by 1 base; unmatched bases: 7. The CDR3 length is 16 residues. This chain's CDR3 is CASSISGGNTNTEAFF. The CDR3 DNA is TGTGCCAGTAGTATTTCAGGGGGCAACACGAACACTGAAGCTTTCTTT.

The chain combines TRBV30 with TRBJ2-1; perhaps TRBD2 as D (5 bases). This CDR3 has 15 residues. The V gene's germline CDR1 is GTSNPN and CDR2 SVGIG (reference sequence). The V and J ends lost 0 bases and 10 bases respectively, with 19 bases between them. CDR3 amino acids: CAWSVSYPVAREQFF. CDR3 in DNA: TGTGCCTGGAGTGTAAGTTATCCCGTAGCGCGGGAGCAGTTCTTC.

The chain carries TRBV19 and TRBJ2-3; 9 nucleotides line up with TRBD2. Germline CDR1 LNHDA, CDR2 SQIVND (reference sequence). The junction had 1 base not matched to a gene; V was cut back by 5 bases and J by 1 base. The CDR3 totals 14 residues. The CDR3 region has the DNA TGTGCCAGTAGTCGGACTAGCGGCACAGATACGCAGTATTTT. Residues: CASSRTSGTDTQYF.

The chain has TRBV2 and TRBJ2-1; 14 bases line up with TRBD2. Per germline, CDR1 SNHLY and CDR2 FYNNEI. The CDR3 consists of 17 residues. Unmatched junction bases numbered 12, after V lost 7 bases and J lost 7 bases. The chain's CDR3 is CASNPGLAGENGNEQFF. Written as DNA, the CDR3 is TGTGCCAGCAACCCGGGACTAGCGGGAGAAAATGGTAATGAGCAGTTCTTC.

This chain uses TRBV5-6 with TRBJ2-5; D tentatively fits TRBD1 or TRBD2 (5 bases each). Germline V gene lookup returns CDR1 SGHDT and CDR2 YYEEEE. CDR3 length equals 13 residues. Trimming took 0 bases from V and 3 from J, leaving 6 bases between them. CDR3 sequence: CASSLGDEETQYF. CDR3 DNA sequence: TGTGCCAGCAGCTTGGGGGACGAAGAGACCCAGTACTTC.

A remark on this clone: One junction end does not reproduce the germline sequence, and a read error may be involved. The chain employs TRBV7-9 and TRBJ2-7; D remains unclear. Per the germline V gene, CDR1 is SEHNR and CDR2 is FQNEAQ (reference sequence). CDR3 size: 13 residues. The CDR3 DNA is TGTGCCAGCAGCTTAAGTAGCTCCTTCGAGCAGTACTTC. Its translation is CASSLSSSFEQYF.

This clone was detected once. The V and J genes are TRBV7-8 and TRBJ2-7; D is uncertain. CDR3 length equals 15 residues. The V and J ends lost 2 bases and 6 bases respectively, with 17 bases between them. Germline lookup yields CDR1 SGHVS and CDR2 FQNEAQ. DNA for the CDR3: TGTGCCAGCAGCTTATTTATAGGTTTTCCCCTCGAGCAGTACTTC. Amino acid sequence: CASSLFIGFPLEQYF.

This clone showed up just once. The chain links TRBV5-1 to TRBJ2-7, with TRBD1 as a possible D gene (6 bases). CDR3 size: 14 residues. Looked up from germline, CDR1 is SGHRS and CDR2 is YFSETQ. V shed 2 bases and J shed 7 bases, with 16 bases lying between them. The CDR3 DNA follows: TGCGCCAGCAGCTTTGGGGACACCCTTGGTGAGCAGTACTTC. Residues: CASSFGDTLGEQYF. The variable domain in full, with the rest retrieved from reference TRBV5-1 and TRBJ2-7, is KAGVTQTPRYLIKTRGQQVTLSCSPISGHRSVSWYQQTPGQGLQFLFEYFSETQRNKGNFPGRFSGRQFSNSRSEMNVSTLELGDSALYLCASSFGDTLGEQYFGPGTRLTVT.

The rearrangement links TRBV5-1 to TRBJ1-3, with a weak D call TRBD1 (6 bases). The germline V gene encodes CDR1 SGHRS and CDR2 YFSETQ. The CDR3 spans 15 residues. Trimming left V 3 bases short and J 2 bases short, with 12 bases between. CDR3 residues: CASSWEGGAGNTIYF. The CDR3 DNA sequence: TGCGCCAGCAGCTGGGAGGGGGGCGCTGGAAACACCATATATTTT.

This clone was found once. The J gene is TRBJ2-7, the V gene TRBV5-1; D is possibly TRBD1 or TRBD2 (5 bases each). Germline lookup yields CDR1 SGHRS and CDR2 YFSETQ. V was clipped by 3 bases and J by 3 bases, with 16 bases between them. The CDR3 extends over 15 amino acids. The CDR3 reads CASSSGHTGGYEQYF. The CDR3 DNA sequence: TGCGCCAGCAGCTCAGGTCACACTGGGGGCTACGAGCAGTACTTC. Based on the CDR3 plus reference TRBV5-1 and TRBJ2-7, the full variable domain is KAGVTQTPRYLIKTRGQQVTLSCSPISGHRSVSWYQQTPGQGLQFLFEYFSETQRNKGNFPGRFSGRQFSNSRSEMNVSTLELGDSALYLCASSSGHTGGYEQYFGPGTRLTVT.

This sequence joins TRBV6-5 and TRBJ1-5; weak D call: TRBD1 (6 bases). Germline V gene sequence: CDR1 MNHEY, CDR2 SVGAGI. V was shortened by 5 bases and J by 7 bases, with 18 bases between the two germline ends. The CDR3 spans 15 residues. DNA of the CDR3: TGTGCCAGCAGTCCCCTGGGGGGGGCGGGGCAGCCCCAGCATTTT. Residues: CASSPLGGAGQPQHF.

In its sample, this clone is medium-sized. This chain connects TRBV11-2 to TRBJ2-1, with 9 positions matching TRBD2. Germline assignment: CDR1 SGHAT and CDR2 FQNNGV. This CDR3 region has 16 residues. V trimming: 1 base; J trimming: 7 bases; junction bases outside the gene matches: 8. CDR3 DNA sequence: TGTGCCAGCAGCTTAGCGACTAGCGGACCGCATAATGAGCAGTTCTTC. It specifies CASSLATSGPHNEQFF.

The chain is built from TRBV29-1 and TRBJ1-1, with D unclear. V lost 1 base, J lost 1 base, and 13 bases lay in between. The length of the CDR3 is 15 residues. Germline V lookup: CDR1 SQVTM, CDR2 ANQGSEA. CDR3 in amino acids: CSVEAHGGGNTEAFF. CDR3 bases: TGCAGCGTTGAAGCCCACGGAGGCGGGAACACTGAAGCTTTCTTT.